This note documents a single TCR beta chain sequence. Libraries were prepared by immunoSEQ multiplex PCR; TCRdb keeps only in-frame clonotypes and omits some of them. The table has more than 2 million clones, around 95% seen once. The data were taken from a study of shared clonotypes between healthy human individuals. CDR3 length: 20 amino acids. The V and J ends lost 4 bases and 0 bases, in that order; junction bases with no gene match: 16. CDR1 is SGHNT and CDR2 is YYREEE in the germline V gene (reference sequence). The chain carries TRBV5-4 and TRBJ2-7; 13 bases are a match to TRBD2. This TCR came from a young man in good health. Sequencing was performed on naive CD4+ T cells sorted from blood. Subset defined: CD45RA+ positively selected. CDR3 nucleotides: TGTGCCAGCAGCCCGCCGGGACTAGCGGGAAGCATCTTGAGCTCCTACGAGCAGTACTTC. Translating gives CASSPPGLAGSILSSYEQYF.